This entry features one T cell receptor beta chain sequence. The antigen is not known. The observed sequence ends 3 residues before the CDR3 terminus, with the missing tail filled in from the germline J gene. The germline V gene has CDR1 SGHAT and CDR2 FQNNGV. Germline trimming cut 1 base from V and 5 bases from J; bases unmatched to any gene: 7. There are 15 residues in the CDR3. The sample is drawn from a study of T cell clonality in common variable immunodeficiency. Study-wide findings and caveats: Fewer TCRbeta clones were shared among CVID subjects than controls.

Generated by immunoSEQ multiplex PCR, the TCRdb table keeps only in-frame clones and is missing some. Reported are 30,000 to 45,000 clones, none seen only once; the ten largest carry approximately 2.6%. The chain recombines TRBV11-2 with TRBJ1-1; 7 positions agree with TRBD1. The source of this sequence is a person between 18 and 75 years old in good health. Sequences were obtained from peripheral blood mononuclear cells. CDR3 region: CASSLGVSGGTEAFF. The part of the CDR3 DNA that was read is TGTGCCAGCAGCTTAGGCGTATCAGGGGGGACTGAA.